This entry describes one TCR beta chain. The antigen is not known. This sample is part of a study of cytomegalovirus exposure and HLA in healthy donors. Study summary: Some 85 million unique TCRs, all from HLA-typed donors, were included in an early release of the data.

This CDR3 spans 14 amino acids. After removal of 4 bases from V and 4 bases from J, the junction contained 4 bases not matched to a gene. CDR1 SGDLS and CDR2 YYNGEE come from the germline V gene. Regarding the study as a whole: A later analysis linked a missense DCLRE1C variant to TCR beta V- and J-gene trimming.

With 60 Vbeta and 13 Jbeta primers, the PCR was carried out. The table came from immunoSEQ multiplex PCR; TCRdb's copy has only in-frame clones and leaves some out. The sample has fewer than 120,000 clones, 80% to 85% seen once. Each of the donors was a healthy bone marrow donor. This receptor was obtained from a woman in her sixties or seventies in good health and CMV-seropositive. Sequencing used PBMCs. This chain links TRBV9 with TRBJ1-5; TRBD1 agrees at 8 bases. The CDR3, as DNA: TGTGCCAGCAGCCAGACAGGGGAGAATCAGCCCCAGCATTTT. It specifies CASSQTGENQPQHF.